The next 5 T cell receptor beta chains were all read from a single sample in a study of CD4+ T cells in melanoma. TCRdb keeps only in-frame clones here, not all; method: immunoSEQ multiplex PCR. The sample holds about 140,000 clones, roughly 91% seen once. These receptors all come from a human donor with melanoma.

The chain carries TRBV5-4 and TRBJ2-5, with D uncertain. The germline V and J ends were trimmed by 0 bases and 0 bases, with 6 bases remaining between them. CDR3 length: 14 residues. Germline lookup yields CDR1 SGHNT and CDR2 YYREEE (reference sequence). The DNA for the CDR3 is TGTGCCAGCAGCTTGGGACGATACCAAGAGACCCAGTACTTC. This gives the protein CASSLGRYQETQYF.

The chain recombines TRBV10-3 with TRBJ2-7; D is perhaps TRBD1 (5 bases). Deletions cut 4 bases from V and 2 bases from J, with 12 bases between. Germline lookup yields CDR1 ENHRY and CDR2 SYGVKD. The CDR3 runs to 14 residues. The CDR3 loop is CAISVGVPAYEQYF. CDR3 bases: TGTGCCATCAGTGTAGGGGTCCCCGCCTACGAGCAGTACTTC.

Only a few counts were recorded for this clone. The rearrangement uses TRBV5-8 and TRBJ1-6, with D unclear. The V end lost 4 bases, the J end lost 3 bases, and 14 bases lay between the germline ends. The CDR3 runs 16 residues. Germline CDR1 reads SGHTS; CDR2 reads YDEGEE. Here the CDR3 DNA reads TGTGCCAGCAGCCCTGACAAGGTGTTCTATAATTCACCCCTCCACTTT. It is translated as CASSPDKVFYNSPLHF. The complete variable domain, with remaining parts taken from reference TRBV5-8 and TRBJ1-6, reads EAGVTQSPTHLIKTRGQQATLRCSPISGHTSVYWYQQALGLGLQFLLWYDEGEERNRGNFPPRFSGRQFPNYSSELNVNALELEDSALYLCASSPDKVFYNSPLHFGNGTRLTVT.

The chain couples TRBV5-6 to TRBJ2-7, with D possibly TRBD1 on 6 matching bases. This CDR3 is built from 16 residues. V was shortened by 0 bases and J by 0 bases, with 13 bases between the two germline ends. Germline CDR1 and CDR2: SGHDT and YYEEEE. In DNA form, the CDR3 reads TGTGCCAGCAGCTTGGTTACAGGGATGGCCTCCTACGAGCAGTACTTC. As protein: CASSLVTGMASYEQYF.

The chain joins TRBV5-6 to TRBJ1-1; 7 bases map to TRBD1. Unmatched junction bases numbered 3, after V lost 4 bases and J lost 3 bases. From germline, CDR1 is SGHDT and CDR2 YYEEEE. The CDR3 runs 13 residues. CDR3 region: CASSPDRYTEAFF. As DNA, the CDR3 is TGTGCCAGCAGCCCGGACAGGTACACTGAAGCTTTCTTT.